A single sample is the source of the 24 T cell receptor beta chains below, sequenced in a study of cytotoxic CD8 clonotypes in ibrutinib-treated CLL. The assay was immunoSEQ multiplex PCR, and TCRdb's table has in-frame clones only and misses some. Of 150,000 to 200,000 clones listed, approximately 91% are singletons. The sample consisted of PBMCs, taken at disease progression, from a patient treated with ibrutinib. All receptors derive from a human donor with chronic lymphocytic leukemia.

V gene TRBV5-6 combines with J gene TRBJ1-5; unclear D gene. Germline V gene sequence: CDR1 SGHDT, CDR2 YYEEEE. The CDR3 contains 10 residues. Trimming pared 7 bases from V and 5 bases from J, leaving 4 bases between. CDR3 residues: CASGYQPQHF. CDR3 nucleotide sequence: TGTGCCAGCGGTTATCAGCCCCAGCATTTT.

This chain joins TRBV19 and TRBJ1-2; D uncertain. This CDR3 contains 16 residues. Germline lookup yields CDR1 LNHDA and CDR2 SQIVND (reference sequence). V was clipped by 0 bases and J by 8 bases, with 19 bases between them. In DNA, the CDR3 is TGTGCCAGTAGTATAGATGTGGCAGCCGGAGCGGGGGGCTACACCTTC. Translating it yields CASSIDVAAGAGGYTF.

The sample holds one count of this clone. The DNA of the CDR3 is TGTGCCAGCAGTGACCTAGTCTATGGCTACACCTTC. This gives the protein CASSDLVYGYTF. The V gene is TRBV28, the J gene TRBJ1-2; D not resolved. Between the trimmed V and J ends, which lost 5 bases and 4 bases, there was a span of 8 bases. The CDR3 length is 12 residues. The germline CDR1 and CDR2 sequences are MDHEN and SYDVKM.

The CDR3 coding sequence is TGTGCCAGCAGCCGGTTGACAGGCACAAATGGCTACACCTTC. Its translation is CASSRLTGTNGYTF. The chain employs TRBV13 and TRBJ1-2; TRBD1 might be the D (6 bases). Germline CDR1 is PRHDT and CDR2 is FYEKMQ (reference sequence). The CDR3 covers 14 residues. V dropped 5 bases and J dropped 6 bases, with 16 bases sitting between them.

The chain has TRBV30 and TRBJ1-1; weak D call: TRBD1 (6 bases). The CDR3 runs 13 residues. Trimming cost V 0 bases and J 6 bases, with 11 bases left between them. CDR1 and CDR2 (germline): GTSNPN, SVGIG (reference sequence). CDR3 sequence (DNA): TGTGCCTGGAGTGTAATGGGGGGCCCTGAAGCTTTCTTT. It specifies CAWSVMGGPEAFF. The complete variable domain, with remaining parts taken from reference TRBV30 and TRBJ1-1, reads SQTIHQWPATLVQPVGSPLSLECTVEGTSNPNLYWYRQAAGRGLQLLFYSVGIGQISSEVPQNLSASRPQDRQFILSSKKLLLSDSGFYLCAWSVMGGPEAFFGQGTRLTVV.

CDR3 DNA sequence: TGTGCCAGCTCACAAGGGACAGCCTATGGCTACACCTTC. It encodes CASSQGTAYGYTF. The V gene is TRBV18, the J gene TRBJ1-2; 7 positions match TRBD1. Germline lookup yields CDR1 KGHSH and CDR2 LQKENI. Trimming took 4 bases from V and 4 from J; bases not matched to a gene: 3. CDR3 length: 13 residues.

V is TRBV9 and J is TRBJ2-5; 11 bases agree with TRBD2. From germline, CDR1 is SGDLS and CDR2 YYNGEE. This CDR3 spans 15 amino acids. Unmatched junction bases numbered 2, after V lost 4 bases and J lost 0 bases. For the CDR3, the DNA is TGTGCCAGCAGCCCGGGACTAGCGGACCAAGAGACCCAGTACTTC. It encodes CASSPGLADQETQYF.

The chain joins TRBV11-2 to TRBJ2-7, with 8 bases identical to TRBD1. J lost 6 bases, V lost 2 bases, and 6 bases had no gene match. The CDR3 extends over 14 amino acids. CDR1 and CDR2 from the germline V gene are SGHAT and FQNNGV. The CDR3 here is CASSLQGATGEQYF. Here the CDR3 DNA reads TGTGCCAGCAGCTTACAGGGGGCTACTGGCGAGCAGTACTTC.

V is TRBV29-1 and J is TRBJ1-5; D ambiguous. Trimming removed 3 bases from V and 0 bases from J, with 15 bases in between. The CDR3 is 16 residues long. The germline CDR1 and CDR2 sequences are SQVTM and ANQGSEA. The DNA for the CDR3 is TGCAGCGTTGATAGTGTACAGATCTTTAGCAATCAGCCCCAGCATTTT. This codes for CSVDSVQIFSNQPQHF. Based on the CDR3 plus reference TRBV29-1 and TRBJ1-5, the full variable domain is SAVISQKPSRDICQRGTSLTIQCQVDSQVTMMFWYRQQPGQSLTLIATANQGSEATYESGFVIDKFPISRPNLTFSTLTVSNMSPEDSSIYLCSVDSVQIFSNQPQHFGDGTRLSIL.

The chain couples TRBV7-9 to TRBJ1-4; 7 nucleotides match TRBD1. From germline, CDR1 is SEHNR and CDR2 FQNEAQ (reference sequence). The CDR3 extends over 17 amino acids. V was clipped by 5 bases and J by 7 bases; unmatched bases: 16. The CDR3 loop reads CASSADYQQGSGEKLFF. The CDR3 DNA sequence: TGTGCCAGCAGCGCCGACTACCAACAGGGGTCTGGTGAAAAACTGTTTTTT.

The V and J genes are TRBV5-1 and TRBJ2-1, with a possible D match to TRBD2 (5 bases). Trimming removed 1 base from V and 3 bases from J, with 11 bases in between. Looked up from germline, CDR1 is SGHRS and CDR2 is YFSETQ. CDR3 size: 15 residues. The CDR3 DNA sequence: TGCGCCAGCAGCTTGATGGGAGTCAACTACAATGAGCAGTTCTTC. Translating it yields CASSLMGVNYNEQFF.

This clone was observed a handful of times. V and J are TRBV6-1 and TRBJ1-3; a weak D match, TRBD1 (5 bases). Trimming cost V 1 base and J 4 bases, with 5 bases left between them. The CDR3 spans 13 residues. The germline CDR1 and CDR2 sequences are MNHNS and SASEGT. The CDR3 sequence: CASSEDRGNTIYF. CDR3 bases: TGTGCCAGCAGTGAAGACAGGGGAAACACCATATATTTT.

V and J are TRBV4-3 and TRBJ2-5; maybe TRBD2 (6 bases). The last part of the DNA fits TRBJ2-7 better; the J call may be wrong. The CDR3 contains 18 residues. Germline V lookup: CDR1 LGHNA, CDR2 YSLEER. The CDR3 DNA follows: TGCGCCAGCAGCCAAGATCGACTTAGCGGTACAATATCCTACGAGCAGTACTTC. It translates to CASSQDRLSGTISYEQYF.

This chain links TRBV14 with TRBJ2-3; TRBD2 matches 12 bases. Per the germline V gene, CDR1 is SGHDN and CDR2 is FVKESK. Germline trimming cut 5 bases from V and 2 bases from J; bases unmatched to any gene: 8. The CDR3 runs to 17 residues. DNA of the CDR3: TGTGCCAGCAGCAAGACTTCTAGCGGGAGGGCCACAGATACGCAGTATTTT. Amino acid sequence: CASSKTSSGRATDTQYF.

The chain joins TRBV5-1 to TRBJ2-7, with 10 bases lining up with TRBD2. The CDR3 sequence is 16 residues long. The germline V gene encodes CDR1 SGHRS and CDR2 YFSETQ. The trim removed 0 bases at V and 3 bases at J, leaving 6 bases unmatched. The CDR3 DNA reads as TGCGCCAGCAGCTTGGGCGTGCCTAGCGGGAGCTACGAGCAGTACTTC. Translation gives CASSLGVPSGSYEQYF.

The J gene is TRBJ1-1, the V gene TRBV27; no definite D call. CDR1 is MNHEY, CDR2 SMNVEV, per germline (reference sequence). Trimming shortened V by 5 bases and J by 1 base, and 20 bases separated the two germline ends. The CDR3 runs 17 residues. This chain's CDR3 is CASSPPIGVPKNTEAFF. CDR3 coding DNA: TGTGCCAGCAGTCCACCGATTGGCGTACCGAAGAACACTGAAGCTTTCTTT.

The V call is TRBV7-9, the J call TRBJ2-3; 7 positions match TRBD1. This CDR3 is 14 amino acids long. Trimming cost V 4 bases and J 4 bases; bases outside gene matches: 5. The germline CDR1 and CDR2 sequences are SEHNR and FQNEAQ (reference sequence). Here the CDR3 DNA reads TGTGCCAGCAGCTCAACAGGGGTAGCAGATACGCAGTATTTT. The encoded protein is CASSSTGVADTQYF.

The genes are TRBV14 and TRBJ1-2, with a possible D match to TRBD1 (6 bases). Trimming removed 6 bases from V and 8 bases from J, with 28 bases in between. The V gene's germline CDR1 is SGHDN and CDR2 FVKESK. The CDR3 extends over 17 amino acids. The CDR3 DNA reads TGTGCCAGCAGTTACTACCTACAGGGAACAGATCCTCAAGGCTACACCTTC. As protein: CASSYYLQGTDPQGYTF.

V and J are TRBV28 and TRBJ1-4; TRBD1 aligns across 7 bases. CDR1 and CDR2 (germline): MDHEN, SYDVKM. V lost 5 bases, J lost 7 bases, and 10 bases stayed unmatched. This CDR3 contains 15 residues. The chain's CDR3 is CASSPDRVGVEKLFF. The CDR3 nucleotides read TGTGCCAGCAGTCCCGACAGGGTCGGAGTTGAAAAACTGTTTTTT.

This chain connects TRBV6-5 to TRBJ1-2; D unresolved. Germline-derived CDR1 and CDR2 are MNHEY and SVGAGI. This CDR3 is 16 amino acids long. V was cut by 4 bases and J by 4 bases, with 19 bases left in between. The CDR3 DNA reads TGTGCCAGCAGTTTCCTTACGGGTGACGGCCCCTATGGCTACACCTTC. It yields the protein CASSFLTGDGPYGYTF.

This chain links TRBV10-3 with TRBJ2-1; 8 bases are shared with TRBD2. This CDR3 region has 12 residues. After removal of 10 bases from V and 7 bases from J, the junction contained 6 bases not matched to a gene. Germline CDR1 and CDR2: ENHRY and SYGVKD. This chain's CDR3 is CATNSGDNEQFF. DNA of the CDR3: TGTGCCACAAATAGCGGGGATAATGAGCAGTTCTTC.

This chain connects TRBV5-1 to TRBJ1-1; perhaps TRBD1 as D (5 bases). Trimming took off 1 base at V and 2 bases at J, with 9 bases between the two ends. The CDR3 spans 14 residues. Germline V gives CDR1 SGHRS, CDR2 YFSETQ. CDR3 sequence: CASSLYGGNTEAFF. As DNA, the CDR3 is TGCGCCAGCAGCTTGTACGGGGGTAACACTGAAGCTTTCTTT.

J is TRBJ1-3 and V is TRBV7-8; TRBD1 is a possible D gene (6 bases). Deletions cut 2 bases from V and 4 bases from J, with 18 bases between. The germline CDR1 and CDR2 sequences are SGHVS and FQNEAQ. The CDR3 is 17 residues long. The CDR3 reads CASSLPLDSRRGNTIYF. The CDR3 region has the DNA TGTGCCAGCAGCTTACCCCTGGACAGCCGAAGAGGAAACACCATATATTTT.

The chain is built from TRBV11-2 and TRBJ2-1; D might be TRBD1 or TRBD2, each matching 6 bases. CDR1 and CDR2 from the germline V gene are SGHAT and FQNNGV. Trimming took 0 bases from V and 12 from J, leaving 18 bases between them. The CDR3 is 15 residues long. CDR3 DNA sequence: TGTGCCAGCAGCTTAGATTCGGGGGCGCGAAGTCTGCAGTTCTTC. It is translated as CASSLDSGARSLQFF.